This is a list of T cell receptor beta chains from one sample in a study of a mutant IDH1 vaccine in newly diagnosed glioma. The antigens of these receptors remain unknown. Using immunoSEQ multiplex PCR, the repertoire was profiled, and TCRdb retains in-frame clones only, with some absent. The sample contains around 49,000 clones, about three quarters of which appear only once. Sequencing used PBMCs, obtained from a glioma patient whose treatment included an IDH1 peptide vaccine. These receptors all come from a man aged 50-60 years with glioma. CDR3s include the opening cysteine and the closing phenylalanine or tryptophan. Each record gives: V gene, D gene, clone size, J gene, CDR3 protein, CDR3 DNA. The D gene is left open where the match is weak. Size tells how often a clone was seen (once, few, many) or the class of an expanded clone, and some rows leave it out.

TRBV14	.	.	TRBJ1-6	CASSQVARNSPLHF	TGTGCCAGCAGCCAAGTTGCCAGGAATTCACCCCTCCACTTT
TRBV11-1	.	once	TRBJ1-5	CASSLAGRDQPQHF	TGTGCCAGCAGCTTAGCGGGCAGGGATCAGCCCCAGCATTTT
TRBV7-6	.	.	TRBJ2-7	CASSPTFSSYEQYF	TGTGCCAGCAGCCCGACGTTTAGCTCCTACGAGCAGTACTTC
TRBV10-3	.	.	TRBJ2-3	CAIRRTDTQYF	TGTGCCATCCGCCGCACAGATACGCAGTATTTT
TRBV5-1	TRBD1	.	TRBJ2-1	CASSARTGSINEQFF	TGCGCCAGCAGCGCTAGGACAGGGTCAATCAATGAGCAGTTCTTC
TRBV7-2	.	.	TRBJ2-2	CATSSTLNTGELFF	TGTGCCACCAGCTCGACTTTGAACACCGGGGAGCTGTTTTTT
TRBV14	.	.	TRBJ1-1	CASSPPRGDTLSLNTEAFF	TGTGCCAGCAGCCCCCCTAGGGGGGACACTCTGAGCTTGAACACTGAAGCTTTCTTT
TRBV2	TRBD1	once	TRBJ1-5	CASSTDRGIRPQHF	TGTGCCAGCAGTACCGACAGGGGAATAAGGCCCCAGCATTTT
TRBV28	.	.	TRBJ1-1	CASYPGTLNTEAFF	TGTGCCAGCTATCCGGGGACCTTGAACACTGAAGCTTTCTTT
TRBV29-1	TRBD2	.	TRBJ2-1	CSTEGGQVGNEQFF	TGCAGCACCGAGGGAGGGCAGGTGGGGAATGAGCAGTTCTTC
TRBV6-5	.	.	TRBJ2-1	CASSSREGKFF	TGTGCCAGCAGTTCCCGAGAGGGGAAGTTCTTC
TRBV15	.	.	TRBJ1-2	CATSRDHREGGYTF	TGTGCCACCAGCAGAGATCACAGGGAAGGCGGCTACACCTTC
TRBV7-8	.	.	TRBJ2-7	CASSLEGPASYEQYF	TGTGCCAGCAGCTTAGAGGGACCGGCCTCCTACGAGCAGTACTTC
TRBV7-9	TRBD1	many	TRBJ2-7	CASEWTGGSYEQYF	TGTGCCAGCGAATGGACAGGGGGCTCGTACGAGCAGTACTTC
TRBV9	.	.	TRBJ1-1	CASSSLQVHEAFF	TGTGCCAGCAGCTCACTTCAGGTGCATGAAGCTTTCTTT
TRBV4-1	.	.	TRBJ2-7	CASSQENFLGTSGNEQYF	TGCGCCAGCAGCCAAGAAAACTTCTTAGGGACCTCCGGCAACGAGCAGTACTTC